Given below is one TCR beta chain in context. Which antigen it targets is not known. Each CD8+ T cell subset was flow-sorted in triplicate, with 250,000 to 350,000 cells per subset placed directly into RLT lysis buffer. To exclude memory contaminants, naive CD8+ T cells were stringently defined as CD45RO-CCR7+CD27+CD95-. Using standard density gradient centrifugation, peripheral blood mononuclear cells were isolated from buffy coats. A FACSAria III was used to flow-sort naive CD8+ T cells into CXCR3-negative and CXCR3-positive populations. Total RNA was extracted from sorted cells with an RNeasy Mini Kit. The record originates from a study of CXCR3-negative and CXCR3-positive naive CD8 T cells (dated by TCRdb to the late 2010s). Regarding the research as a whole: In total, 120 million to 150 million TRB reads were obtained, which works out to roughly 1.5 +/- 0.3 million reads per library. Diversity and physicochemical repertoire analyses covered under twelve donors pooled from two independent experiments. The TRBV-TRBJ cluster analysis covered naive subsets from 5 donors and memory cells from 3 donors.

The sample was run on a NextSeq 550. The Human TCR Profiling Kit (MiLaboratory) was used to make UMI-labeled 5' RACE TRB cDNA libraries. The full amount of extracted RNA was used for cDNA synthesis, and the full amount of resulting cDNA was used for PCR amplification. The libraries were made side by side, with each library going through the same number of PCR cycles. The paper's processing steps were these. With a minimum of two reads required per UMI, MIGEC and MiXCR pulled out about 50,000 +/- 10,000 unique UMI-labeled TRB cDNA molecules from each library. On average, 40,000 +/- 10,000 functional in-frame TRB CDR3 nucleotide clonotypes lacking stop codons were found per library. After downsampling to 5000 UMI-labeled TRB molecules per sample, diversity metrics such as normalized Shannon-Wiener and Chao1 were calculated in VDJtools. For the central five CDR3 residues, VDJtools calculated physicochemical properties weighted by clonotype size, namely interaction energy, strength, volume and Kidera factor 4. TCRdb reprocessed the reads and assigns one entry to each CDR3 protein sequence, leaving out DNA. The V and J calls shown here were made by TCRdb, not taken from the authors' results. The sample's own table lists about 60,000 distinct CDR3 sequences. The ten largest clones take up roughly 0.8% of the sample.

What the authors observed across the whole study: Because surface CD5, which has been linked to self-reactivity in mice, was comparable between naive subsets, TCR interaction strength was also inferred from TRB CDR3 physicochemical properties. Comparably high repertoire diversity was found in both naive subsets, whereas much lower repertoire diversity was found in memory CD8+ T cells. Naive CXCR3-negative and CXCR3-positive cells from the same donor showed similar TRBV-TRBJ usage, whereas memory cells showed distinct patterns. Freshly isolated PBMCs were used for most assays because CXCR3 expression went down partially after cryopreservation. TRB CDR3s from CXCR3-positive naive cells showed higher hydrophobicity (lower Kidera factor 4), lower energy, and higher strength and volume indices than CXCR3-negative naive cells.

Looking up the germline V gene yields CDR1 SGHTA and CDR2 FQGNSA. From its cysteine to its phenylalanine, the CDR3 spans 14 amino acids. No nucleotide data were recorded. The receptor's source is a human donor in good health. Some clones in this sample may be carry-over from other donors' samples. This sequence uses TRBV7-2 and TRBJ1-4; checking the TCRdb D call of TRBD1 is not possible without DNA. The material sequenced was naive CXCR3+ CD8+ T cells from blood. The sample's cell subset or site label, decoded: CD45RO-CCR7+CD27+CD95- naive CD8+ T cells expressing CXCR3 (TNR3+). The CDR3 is CASTVGQTNEKLFF.